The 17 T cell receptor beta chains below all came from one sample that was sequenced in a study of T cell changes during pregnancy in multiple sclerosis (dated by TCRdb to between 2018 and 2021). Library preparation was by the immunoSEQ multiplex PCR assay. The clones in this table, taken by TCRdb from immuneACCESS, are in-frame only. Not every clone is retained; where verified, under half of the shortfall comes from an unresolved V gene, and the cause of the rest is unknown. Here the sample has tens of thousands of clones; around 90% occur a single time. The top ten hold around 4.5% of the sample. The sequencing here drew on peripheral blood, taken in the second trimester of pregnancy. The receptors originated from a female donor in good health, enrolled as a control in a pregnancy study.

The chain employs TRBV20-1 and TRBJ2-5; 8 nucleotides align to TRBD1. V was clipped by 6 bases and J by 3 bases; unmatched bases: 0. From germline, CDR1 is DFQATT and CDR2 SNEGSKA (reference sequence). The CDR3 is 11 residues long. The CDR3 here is CSAGQEETQYF. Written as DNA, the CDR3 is TGCAGTGCGGGACAGGAAGAGACCCAGTACTTC.

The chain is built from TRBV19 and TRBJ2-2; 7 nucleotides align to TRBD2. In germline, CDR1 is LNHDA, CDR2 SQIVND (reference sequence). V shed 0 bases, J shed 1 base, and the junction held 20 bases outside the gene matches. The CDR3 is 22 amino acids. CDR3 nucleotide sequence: TGTGCCAGTAGTATAGATCGGGTGGCGGGAGATTTTACGAATTGGAACACCGGGGAGCTGTTTTTT. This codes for CASSIDRVAGDFTNWNTGELFF. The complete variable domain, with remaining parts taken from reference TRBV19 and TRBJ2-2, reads DGGITQSPKYLFRKEGQNVTLSCEQNLNHDAMYWYRQDPGQGLRLIYYSQIVNDFQKGDIAEGYSVSREKKESFPLTVTSAQKNPTAFYLCASSIDRVAGDFTNWNTGELFFGEGSRLTVL.

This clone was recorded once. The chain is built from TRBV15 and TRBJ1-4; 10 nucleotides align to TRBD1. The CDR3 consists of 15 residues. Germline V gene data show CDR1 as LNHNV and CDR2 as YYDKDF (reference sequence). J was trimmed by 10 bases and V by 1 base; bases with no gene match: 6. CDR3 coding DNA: TGTGCCACCAGCAGAGTTGGGACAGGGGAGGGAAAACTGTTTTTT. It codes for CATSRVGTGEGKLFF.

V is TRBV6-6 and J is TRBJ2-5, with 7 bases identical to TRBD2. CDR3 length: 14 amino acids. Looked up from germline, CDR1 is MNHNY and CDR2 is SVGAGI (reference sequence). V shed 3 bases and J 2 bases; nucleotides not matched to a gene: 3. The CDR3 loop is CASSYSGPQETQYF. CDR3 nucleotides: TGTGCCAGCAGTTATAGCGGGCCTCAAGAGACCCAGTACTTC.

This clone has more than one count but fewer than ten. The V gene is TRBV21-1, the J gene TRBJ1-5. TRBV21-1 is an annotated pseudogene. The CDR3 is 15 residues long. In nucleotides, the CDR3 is TGTGCCAGCAGCAAAGCACGGGGAGGCAATCAGCCCCAGCATTTT. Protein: CASSKARGGNQPQHF.

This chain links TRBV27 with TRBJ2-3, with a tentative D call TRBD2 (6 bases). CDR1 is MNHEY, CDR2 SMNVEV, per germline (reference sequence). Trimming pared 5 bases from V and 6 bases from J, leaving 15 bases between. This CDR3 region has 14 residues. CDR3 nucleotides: TGTGCCAGCAGTGCGGGGCGATTAGTGGATACGCAGTATTTT. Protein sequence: CASSAGRLVDTQYF.

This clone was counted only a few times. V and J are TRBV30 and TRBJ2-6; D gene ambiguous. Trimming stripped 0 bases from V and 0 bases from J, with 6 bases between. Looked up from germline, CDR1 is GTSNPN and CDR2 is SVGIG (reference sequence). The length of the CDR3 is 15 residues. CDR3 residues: CAWSVEPSGANVLTF. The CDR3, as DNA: TGTGCCTGGAGTGTAGAGCCCTCTGGGGCCAACGTCCTGACTTTC.

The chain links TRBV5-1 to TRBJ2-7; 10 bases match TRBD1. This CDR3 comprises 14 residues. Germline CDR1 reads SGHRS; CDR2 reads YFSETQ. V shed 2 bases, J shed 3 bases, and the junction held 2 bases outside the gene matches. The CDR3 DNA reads TGCGCCAGCAGCTTAGACAGGGGGCACTACGAGCAGTACTTC. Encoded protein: CASSLDRGHYEQYF.

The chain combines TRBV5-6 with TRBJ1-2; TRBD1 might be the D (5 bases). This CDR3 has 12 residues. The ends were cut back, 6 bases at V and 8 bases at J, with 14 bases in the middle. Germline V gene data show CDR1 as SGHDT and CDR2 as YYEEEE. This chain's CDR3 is CASNLQAGGYTF. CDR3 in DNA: TGTGCCAGCAACCTACAGGCAGGAGGCTACACCTTC.

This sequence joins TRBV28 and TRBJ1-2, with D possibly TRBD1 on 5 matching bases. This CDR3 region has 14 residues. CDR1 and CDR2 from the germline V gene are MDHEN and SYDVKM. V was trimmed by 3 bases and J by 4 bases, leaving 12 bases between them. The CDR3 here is CASSFLLGGYGYTF. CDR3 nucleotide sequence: TGTGCCAGCAGTTTCCTTCTGGGGGGCTATGGCTACACCTTC.

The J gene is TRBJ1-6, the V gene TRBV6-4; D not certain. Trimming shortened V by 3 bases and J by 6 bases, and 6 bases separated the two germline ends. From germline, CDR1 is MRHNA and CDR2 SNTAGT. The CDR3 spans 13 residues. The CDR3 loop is CASSETSNSPLHF. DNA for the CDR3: TGTGCCAGCAGTGAAACCAGTAATTCACCCCTCCACTTT.

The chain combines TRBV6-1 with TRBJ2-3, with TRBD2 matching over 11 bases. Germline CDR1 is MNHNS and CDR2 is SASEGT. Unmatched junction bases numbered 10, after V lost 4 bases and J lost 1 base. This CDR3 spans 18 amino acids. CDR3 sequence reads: CASSAAASGGRGTDTQYF. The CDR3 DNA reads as TGTGCCAGCAGTGCGGCGGCTAGCGGGGGGAGGGGCACAGATACGCAGTATTTT.

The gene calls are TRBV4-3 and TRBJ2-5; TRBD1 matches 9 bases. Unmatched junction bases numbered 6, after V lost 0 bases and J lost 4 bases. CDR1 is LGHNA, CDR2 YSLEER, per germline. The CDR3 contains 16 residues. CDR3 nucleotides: TGCGCCAGCAGCCAAGAAATCCCGGGACAGGGAGAGACCCAGTACTTC. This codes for CASSQEIPGQGETQYF.

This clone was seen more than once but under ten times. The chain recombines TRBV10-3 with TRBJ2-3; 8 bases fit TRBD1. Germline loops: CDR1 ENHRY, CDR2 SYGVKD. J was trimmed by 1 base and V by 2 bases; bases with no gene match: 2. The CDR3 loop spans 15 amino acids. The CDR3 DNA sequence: TGTGCCATCAGTGAGGCGGACAGGGGCACAGATACGCAGTATTTT. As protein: CAISEADRGTDTQYF.

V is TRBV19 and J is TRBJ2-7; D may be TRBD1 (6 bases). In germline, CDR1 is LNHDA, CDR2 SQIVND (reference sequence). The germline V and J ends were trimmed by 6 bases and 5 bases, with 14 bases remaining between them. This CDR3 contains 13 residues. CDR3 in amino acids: CASRGRGHDEQYF. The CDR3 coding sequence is TGTGCCAGTAGGGGCAGGGGTCATGACGAGCAGTACTTC.

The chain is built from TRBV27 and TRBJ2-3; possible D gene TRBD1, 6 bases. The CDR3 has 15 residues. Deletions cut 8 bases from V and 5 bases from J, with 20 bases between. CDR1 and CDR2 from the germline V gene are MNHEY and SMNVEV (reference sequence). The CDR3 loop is CASSLGTPSGDTQYF. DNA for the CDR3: TGTGCCAGCTCCTTAGGGACACCGTCAGGAGATACGCAGTATTTT.

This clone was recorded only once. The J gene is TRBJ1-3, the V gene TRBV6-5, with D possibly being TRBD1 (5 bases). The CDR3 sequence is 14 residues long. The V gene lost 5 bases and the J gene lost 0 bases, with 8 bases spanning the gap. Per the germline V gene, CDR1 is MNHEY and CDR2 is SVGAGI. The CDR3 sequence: CASSITGSGNTIYF. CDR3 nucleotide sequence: TGTGCCAGCAGTATAACAGGCTCTGGAAACACCATATATTTT.